This TCR beta chain was sequenced in a study of blood T cell repertoires in COVID-19. Study summary: T cells, B-cell-depleted T cells, or PBMCs provided the cDNA or gDNA that served as material.

Here immunoSEQ multiplex PCR was the method, and the copy in TCRdb shows in-frame clones only, minus some. The table includes more than 300,000 clones, around 87% detected once. Between the trimmed V and J ends, which lost 1 base and 2 bases, there was a span of 11 bases. The V gene's germline CDR1 is KGHDR and CDR2 SFDVKD. The CDR3 runs to 16 residues. The TCR was taken from a woman younger than 45 with COVID-19, enrolled during active disease. Sequenced: peripheral blood. The chain couples TRBV24-1 to TRBJ2-1; D is perhaps TRBD2 (5 bases). CDR3 in amino acids: CATSDFKAAPYNEQFF. The CDR3 bases are TGTGCCACCAGTGATTTCAAAGCGGCCCCCTACAATGAGCAGTTCTTC.